This T cell receptor (beta chain) stems from a study of blood T cell repertoires in COVID-19. Method: immunoSEQ multiplex PCR; TCRdb's copy keeps in-frame clones and lacks some. This sample has some 110,000 clones; roughly 87% occur once, and the top ten carry more than 6%. This CDR3 has 17 residues. Per germline, CDR1 LNHDA and CDR2 SQIVND (reference sequence). Losses at the gene ends were 8 bases for V and 0 bases for J; bases not matched to a gene: 5. V usage is TRBV19 and J usage is TRBJ2-2; 14 nucleotides align to TRBD2. The sequenced material came from peripheral blood. The clonotype was recovered from a human donor in a cohort sampled during active COVID-19. The CDR3: CASSGTSGSANTGELFF. In DNA, the CDR3 is TGTGCCAGTTCCGGGACTAGCGGGAGCGCGAACACCGGGGAGCTGTTTTTT.